The 17 T cell receptor beta chains given below trace back to one sample, sequenced in a study of blood T cell repertoires in COVID-19. Some clones are missing from TCRdb's copy, which holds only in-frame ones; the method was immunoSEQ multiplex PCR. The data contain approximately 280,000 clones, roughly 91% of them singletons. Specimen: PBMCs or T cells enriched from blood (not recorded which). The receptors originated from a woman aged 55 to 70 who had recovered from COVID-19.

The V call is TRBV5-1, the J call TRBJ1-1, with 7 nucleotides matching TRBD1. This CDR3 has 15 amino acids. CDR1 and CDR2 (germline): SGHRS, YFSETQ. The V segment lost 0 bases and the J segment 4 bases; nucleotides outside the gene matches: 6. CDR3 loop: CASSLGSRGPTEAFF. CDR3 coding DNA: TGCGCCAGCAGCTTGGGTTCTAGGGGGCCCACTGAAGCTTTCTTT.

The gene calls are TRBV9 and TRBJ1-6, with D unclear. The CDR3 has 15 amino acids. The germline V gene encodes CDR1 SGDLS and CDR2 YYNGEE. V was pared by 3 bases and J by 4 bases, with 11 bases between. The CDR3 spells CASSARTGYNSPLHF. CDR3 coding DNA: TGTGCCAGCAGCGCGAGGACGGGGTATAATTCACCCCTCCACTTT.

This sequence joins TRBV7-8 and TRBJ2-1; 13 bases are shared with TRBD2. The length of the CDR3 is 15 residues. V lost 6 bases to trimming and J lost 10 bases; unmatched junction nucleotides: 9. CDR1 is SGHVS and CDR2 is FQNEAQ in the germline V gene. The CDR3 reads CASRETSGRAREQFF. The CDR3 DNA is TGTGCCAGCAGGGAAACTAGCGGGAGGGCAAGGGAGCAGTTCTTC.

The gene calls are TRBV19 and TRBJ1-4; D is possibly TRBD1 (6 bases). Trimming stripped 6 bases from V and 2 bases from J, with 10 bases between. Germline CDR1 LNHDA, CDR2 SQIVND (reference sequence). The CDR3 spans 14 residues. The CDR3 here is CASSPGHTNEKLFF. Written as DNA, the CDR3 is TGTGCCAGTAGCCCGGGACATACTAATGAAAAACTGTTTTTT.

The chain recombines TRBV30 with TRBJ1-6; 11 nucleotides agree with TRBD1. Germline CDR1 is GTSNPN and CDR2 is SVGIG (reference sequence). V shed 3 bases and J 9 bases; nucleotides not matched to a gene: 4. The CDR3 covers 14 residues. The CDR3 loop reads CAWRIGTGGSPLHF. The CDR3 nucleotides read TGTGCCTGGAGAATAGGGACAGGGGGTTCACCCCTCCACTTT.

The V gene is TRBV18, the J gene TRBJ2-5; 9 bases agree with TRBD2. Germline V gene sequence: CDR1 KGHSH, CDR2 LQKENI. V was clipped by 2 bases and J by 5 bases; unmatched bases: 9. CDR3 length equals 16 residues. CDR3 nucleotide sequence: TGTGCCAGCTCACCAAGCCTAGCGGGACAATTGGAGACCCAGTACTTC. Amino acid sequence: CASSPSLAGQLETQYF.

Regarding this clone: The sample has other DNA sequences that encode this CDR3 too. The chain joins TRBV7-3 to TRBJ2-5, with TRBD2 matching 9 bases. Unmatched junction bases numbered 4, after V lost 3 bases and J lost 2 bases. The CDR3 loop spans 15 amino acids. Germline loops: CDR1 SGHTA, CDR2 FQGTGA. CDR3 in amino acids: CASSLSSGVQETQYF. The CDR3 DNA reads TGTGCCAGCAGCTTGTCTAGCGGGGTACAAGAGACCCAGTACTTC.

V and J are TRBV19 and TRBJ2-3; possible D gene TRBD2, 5 bases. The CDR3 runs to 17 residues. V lost 0 bases to trimming and J lost 5 bases, with 18 bases between them. Looked up from germline, CDR1 is LNHDA and CDR2 is SQIVND (reference sequence). CDR3 nucleotide sequence: TGTGCCAGTAGTATAGATCAACTTCCCGGGATCCGAGATACGCAGTATTTT. Translation gives CASSIDQLPGIRDTQYF. The full variable domain, rest sourced from reference TRBV19 and TRBJ2-3, is DGGITQSPKYLFRKEGQNVTLSCEQNLNHDAMYWYRQDPGQGLRLIYYSQIVNDFQKGDIAEGYSVSREKKESFPLTVTSAQKNPTAFYLCASSIDQLPGIRDTQYFGPGTRLTVL.

The chain has TRBV2 and TRBJ2-1, with unresolved D. Germline V gene data show CDR1 as SNHLY and CDR2 as FYNNEI. V was pared by 7 bases and J by 0 bases, with 13 bases between. CDR3 length: 15 amino acids. The DNA for the CDR3 is TGTGCCAGCACCCGCGCCTGGAGCTCCTACAATGAGCAGTTCTTC. Translating gives CASTRAWSSYNEQFF.

The chain joins TRBV9 to TRBJ2-1; 7 bases match TRBD2. Looked up from germline, CDR1 is SGDLS and CDR2 is YYNGEE. The length of the CDR3 is 14 residues. CDR3 nucleotides: TGTGCTAGTGGGGTAGCGGGCTCCTACAATGAGCAGTTCTTC. Amino acids: CASGVAGSYNEQFF.

This rearrangement joins TRBV28 to TRBJ2-1, with 8 bases aligning to TRBD2. This CDR3 spans 16 amino acids. V lost 2 bases, J lost 4 bases, and 7 bases stayed unmatched. Germline lookup yields CDR1 MDHEN and CDR2 SYDVKM. The CDR3 spells CASSLIGTSLYNEQFF. The CDR3 DNA reads TGTGCCAGCAGTTTAATCGGGACTAGTTTGTACAATGAGCAGTTCTTC. Combining the CDR3 with reference TRBV28 and TRBJ2-1 gives the whole variable domain DVKVTQSSRYLVKRTGEKVFLECVQDMDHENMFWYRQDPGLGLRLIYFSYDVKMKEKGDIPEGYSVSREKKERFSLILESASTNQTSMYLCASSLIGTSLYNEQFFGPGTRLTVL.

The rearrangement joins TRBV15 to TRBJ2-1, with no clear D. V lost 6 bases and J 9 bases, leaving 24 bases between the germline ends. This CDR3 contains 16 residues. Germline values: CDR1 LNHNV, CDR2 YYDKDF (reference sequence). CDR3 nucleotide sequence: TGTGCCACCAGACCACACCCCATGGCGGCGGTGGGTGAGCAGTTCTTC. It yields the protein CATRPHPMAAVGEQFF.

V and J are TRBV28 and TRBJ2-3; D might be TRBD2 (6 bases). There are 15 residues in the CDR3. V was cut by 3 bases and J by 2 bases, with 12 bases left in between. Germline V gene data show CDR1 as MDHEN and CDR2 as SYDVKM. CDR3 amino acids: CASSFLAKTTDTQYF. The CDR3 DNA reads TGTGCCAGCAGTTTCCTAGCGAAAACCACAGATACGCAGTATTTT.

The chain is built from TRBV5-1 and TRBJ2-3, with TRBD1 matching over 7 bases. The CDR3 runs 16 residues. Germline V CDR1 and CDR2: SGHRS, YFSETQ. After removal of 0 bases from V and 3 bases from J, the junction contained 7 bases not matched to a gene. The CDR3 DNA follows: TGCGCCAGCAGCTTGGGTCGGGACAGTTTGACAGATACGCAGTATTTT. Translating it yields CASSLGRDSLTDTQYF.

V gene TRBV7-6 combines with J gene TRBJ2-2; no definite D call. The germline V gene has CDR1 SGHVS and CDR2 FNYEAQ. This CDR3 contains 16 residues. Deletions cut 5 bases from V and 5 bases from J, with 18 bases between. CDR3 nucleotides: TGTGCCAGCAGCCTAGGGTGGCAGAGGAGTACCGGGGAGCTGTTTTTT. Its translation: CASSLGWQRSTGELFF.

The rearrangement uses TRBV5-1 and TRBJ2-2; D perhaps matches TRBD1 (5 bases). The V and J ends lost 2 bases and 3 bases respectively, with 14 bases between them. Germline values: CDR1 SGHRS, CDR2 YFSETQ. This CDR3 is built from 16 residues. In DNA form, the CDR3 reads TGCGCCAGCAGCTTTCACGGACATGGGTACACCGGGGAGCTGTTTTTT. Translating gives CASSFHGHGYTGELFF.

The count of this clone is one. V usage is TRBV5-1 and J usage is TRBJ1-2, with TRBD1 matching over 7 bases. The CDR3 is 17 amino acids. Germline values: CDR1 SGHRS, CDR2 YFSETQ. The trim removed 0 bases at V and 4 bases at J, leaving 12 bases unmatched. In nucleotides, the CDR3 is TGCGCCAGCAGCTTGGGTCTTATTATGGGACAGCTCTATGGCTACACCTTC. Its protein is CASSLGLIMGQLYGYTF.